This T cell receptor beta chain comes out of a study of blood T cell repertoires in COVID-19. Study context: Some COVID-19 samples were acute and others convalescent; all came from the United States, Italy and Spain.

TCRdb keeps only in-frame clones here, not all; method: immunoSEQ multiplex PCR. Of roughly 90,000 clones listed, roughly 88% are singletons. The CDR3 contains 16 residues. The V gene lost 6 bases and the J gene lost 2 bases, with 18 bases spanning the gap. Germline-derived CDR1 and CDR2 are KGHSH and LQKENI. The chain has TRBV18 and TRBJ2-3, with D perhaps TRBD1 (5 bases). The receptor was isolated from a woman of 80 years or more with active or convalescent COVID-19. Sample: peripheral blood. CDR3 in DNA: TGTGCCAGCTCGCCCCAGAAAGGGGCCCTCACAGATACGCAGTATTTT. It yields the protein CASSPQKGALTDTQYF. Filled out from reference TRBV18 and TRBJ2-3, the complete variable domain reads NAGVMQNPRHLVRRRGQEARLRCSPMKGHSHVYWYRQLPEEGLKFMVYLQKENIIDESGMPKERFSAEFPKEGPSILRIQQVVRGDSAAYFCASSPQKGALTDTQYFGPGTRLTVL.